The rows below give T cell receptor beta chains drawn from one sample of a study of T cells after yellow fever vaccination. TCRdb called the 5' RACE reads again in MiXCR, with one record for every CDR3 protein. This table holds approximately 34,000 distinct CDR3 sequences, about 10% found once. The sample here was PBMCs, either bulk or a sorted T-cell subset (CD4+, CD8+, memory, or dextramer-sorted; not recorded which), taken around 14 days after the first yellow fever vaccination. The source is a man between 18 and 29 years old who received the YFV17D yellow fever vaccine. Each CDR3 is given with its conserved first and last residue. D genes are given only for firm matches. Part of the rows lack a size; the others show once, few, many or a class for expanded clones.

cdr3_length | d_call | clone_size | j_call | v_call | cdr3_aa | cdr3_nt
12 | . | many | TRBJ1-2 | TRBV7-9 | CASSPDGYGYTF | TGTGCCAGCAGCCCGGACGGCTATGGCTACACCTTC
14 | TRBD1 | many | TRBJ1-5 | TRBV2 | CASSGTGADQPQHF | TGTGCCAGCAGTGGGACAGGGGCCGATCAGCCCCAGCATTTT
15 | . | many | TRBJ2-2 | TRBV5-6 | CASSPDSRNTGELFF | TGTGCCAGCAGCCCGGACAGTCGGAACACCGGGGAGCTGTTTTTT
15 | . | many | TRBJ1-4 | TRBV15 | CATSRDRAWDEKLFF | TGTGCCACCAGCAGAGACAGGGCCTGGGATGAAAAACTGTTTTTT
16 | TRBD1 | many | TRBJ2-3 | TRBV7-2 | CASSLGGQGSTDTQYF | TGTGCCAGCAGCTTAGGGGGACAGGGGAGCACAGATACGCAGTATTTT
13 | . | many | TRBJ1-2 | TRBV28 | CASSRGDFRGYTF | TGTGCCAGCAGTCGGGGGGATTTTCGAGGCTACACCTTC
16 | . | many | TRBJ2-1 | TRBV7-2 | CASSLARLEGENEQFF | TGTGCCAGCAGCTTAGCCCGTCTAGAAGGTGAGAATGAGCAGTTCTTC
16 | . | few | TRBJ1-4 | TRBV4-1 | CASSQGLQATNEKLFF | TGCGCCAGCAGCCAAGGCCTACAGGCAACTAATGAAAAACTGTTTTTT
19 | TRBD1 | many | TRBJ1-6 | TRBV6-2/TRBV6-3 | CASRTGQGFSSSYNSPLHF | TGTGCCAGCAGGACGGGACAGGGATTTTCGAGCTCCTATAATTCACCCCTCCACTTT
16 | TRBD1 | many | TRBJ2-5 | TRBV5-5 | CASSLNRGHDEETQYF | TGTGCCAGCAGCTTAAACAGGGGGCACGATGAGGAGACCCAGTACTTC
14 | . | many | TRBJ2-7 | TRBV6-5 | CASSYAAGGYEQYF | TGTGCCAGCAGTTACGCCGCGGGTGGCTACGAGCAGTACTTC
12 | . | . | TRBJ2-5 | TRBV11-2 | CASMGVGETQYF | TGTGCCAGCATGGGGGTAGGAGAGACCCAGTACTTC
15 | TRBD2 | many | TRBJ2-5 | TRBV6-5 | CASRTLLGGAETQYF | TGTGCCAGCAGGACTCTCCTCGGGGGGGCCGAGACCCAGTACTTC
15 | TRBD2 | many | TRBJ2-7 | TRBV20-1 | CSARRGGGFSYEQYF | TGCAGTGCTAGAAGGGGCGGGGGGTTCTCCTACGAGCAGTACTTC
14 | . | . | TRBJ1-5 | TRBV24-1 | CATSDTTQNQPQHF | TGTGCCACCAGTGATACCACCCAAAATCAGCCCCAGCATTTT
15 | TRBD2 | many | TRBJ2-1 | TRBV6-5 | CASSQTSGGYNEQFF | TGTGCCAGCAGCCAGACTAGCGGGGGGTACAATGAGCAGTTCTTC
18 | TRBD1 | many | TRBJ1-1 | TRBV20-1 | CSADPGTGGSGRNTEAFF | TGCAGTGCGGATCCGGGGACAGGGGGCAGTGGGAGAAACACTGAAGCTTTCTTT
14 | . | many | TRBJ1-1 | TRBV27 | CASSSPLRGLRAFF | TGTGCCAGCAGTTCCCCACTCAGGGGCCTGAGAGCTTTCTTT
17 | TRBD2 | many | TRBJ2-2 | TRBV5-1 | CASSQEGLAMNTGELFF | TGCGCCAGCAGCCAAGAGGGACTAGCGATGAACACCGGGGAGCTGTTTTTT
15 | . | many | TRBJ1-1 | TRBV30 | CAWSRPFVARTEAFF | TGTGCCTGGAGTCGTCCGTTCGTCGCGAGGACTGAAGCTTTCTTT
13 | . | many | TRBJ2-7 | TRBV27 | CASSPSGVDEQYF | TGTGCCAGCAGTCCATCGGGGGTGGACGAGCAGTACTTC
14 | . | many | TRBJ1-2 | TRBV29-1 | CSAERGVENYGYTF | TGCAGCGCCGAACGAGGGGTGGAGAACTATGGCTACACCTTC
13 | . | many | TRBJ1-1 | TRBV5-1 | CASSFVGNTEAFF | TGCGCCAGCAGCTTTGTCGGTAACACTGAAGCTTTCTTT
13 | . | many | TRBJ1-1 | TRBV4-3 | CASSQDRRARAFF | TGCGCCAGCAGCCAAGATCGACGGGCGAGGGCTTTCTTT
13 | TRBD1 | many | TRBJ1-2 | TRBV7-2 | CASSFGTGNGYTF | TGTGCCAGCAGCTTTGGGACAGGCAATGGCTACACCTTC
16 | TRBD1 | many | TRBJ2-5 | TRBV4-1 | CASSQDLGAGGETQYF | TGCGCCAGCAGCCAAGATCTGGGGGCAGGGGGAGAGACCCAGTACTTC
15 | . | many | TRBJ1-2 | TRBV11-2 | CASSLDQGTRYGYTF | TGTGCCAGCAGCTTAGATCAGGGGACTCGCTATGGCTACACCTTC
14 | TRBD2 | many | TRBJ2-3 | TRBV5-1 | CASRISGGTDTQYF | TGCGCCAGCAGAATTAGCGGGGGTACAGATACGCAGTATTTT
14 | TRBD1 | many | TRBJ1-4 | TRBV9 | CASSGQGEVEKLFF | TGTGCCAGCAGCGGACAGGGCGAAGTAGAAAAACTGTTTTTT
15 | . | many | TRBJ2-1 | TRBV7-9 | CASSSPTGGHNEQFF | TGTGCCAGCAGCTCTCCAACGGGGGGCCACAATGAGCAGTTCTTC
10 | . | many | TRBJ2-1 | TRBV29-1 | CSVADNEQFF | TGCAGCGTTGCAGACAATGAGCAGTTCTTC
16 | . | few | TRBJ2-5 | TRBV7-2 | CASRLGGGGFSETQYF | TGTGCCAGCAGGCTAGGGGGGGGGGGCTTCTCGGAGACCCAGTACTTC
11 | . | . | TRBJ2-5 | TRBV5-5 | CASSYAVTQYF | TGTGCCAGCAGCTATGCGGTGACCCAGTACTTC
12 | . | many | TRBJ1-6 | TRBV7-2 | CASSLQFSPLHF | TGTGCCAGCAGCTTACAGTTTTCACCCCTCCACTTT
15 | TRBD2 | many | TRBJ2-1 | TRBV5-6 | CASSPGLAGGNEQFF | TGTGCCAGCAGCCCGGGACTAGCGGGGGGGAATGAGCAGTTCTTC
14 | . | many | TRBJ1-5 | TRBV7-2 | CASSLMTGNQPQHF | TGTGCCAGCAGCTTAATGACAGGCAATCAGCCCCAGCATTTT
19 | TRBD2 | many | TRBJ2-1 | TRBV5-1 | CASSLRPSGGPSSYNEQFF | TGCGCCAGCAGCTTGCGCCCTAGCGGGGGACCTAGCTCCTACAATGAGCAGTTCTTC
14 | . | many | TRBJ2-2 | TRBV7-9 | CASSLPRNTGELFF | TGTGCCAGCAGCCTGCCCAGGAACACCGGGGAGCTGTTTTTT
16 | TRBD1 | many | TRBJ1-1 | TRBV6-5 | CASSYSAGGQGTEAFF | TGTGCCAGCAGTTACTCGGCAGGGGGCCAGGGAACTGAAGCTTTCTTT
16 | TRBD1 | medium-sized | TRBJ1-2 | TRBV12-3/TRBV12-4 | CASSLSVVGQGFGYTF | TGTGCCAGCAGTTTATCTGTCGTGGGACAGGGGTTTGGCTACACCTTC
14 | . | many | TRBJ2-5 | TRBV7-2 | CASSLFAGQETQYF | TGTGCCAGCAGCTTATTCGCAGGGCAAGAGACCCAGTACTTC
13 | . | many | TRBJ2-5 | TRBV6-2/TRBV6-3 | CASSSLSQETQYF | TGTGCCAGCAGTTCCCTGTCACAAGAGACCCAGTACTTC
14 | . | medium-sized | TRBJ2-3 | TRBV10-3 | CAITSGSSTDTQYF | TGTGCCATCACCAGCGGATCTAGCACAGATACGCAGTATTTT
15 | . | many | TRBJ2-7 | TRBV11-1 | CASSLEVRDPYEQYF | TGTGCCAGCAGCTTAGAGGTTCGGGATCCCTACGAGCAGTACTTC
15 | . | few | TRBJ2-5 | TRBV5-4 | CASSLRGGPGETQYF | TGTGCCAGCAGCTTAAGGGGGGGGCCGGGGGAGACCCAGTACTTC
14 | . | many | TRBJ1-5 | TRBV7-2 | CASGITGGNQPQHF | TGTGCCAGCGGAATCACGGGGGGCAATCAGCCCCAGCATTTT